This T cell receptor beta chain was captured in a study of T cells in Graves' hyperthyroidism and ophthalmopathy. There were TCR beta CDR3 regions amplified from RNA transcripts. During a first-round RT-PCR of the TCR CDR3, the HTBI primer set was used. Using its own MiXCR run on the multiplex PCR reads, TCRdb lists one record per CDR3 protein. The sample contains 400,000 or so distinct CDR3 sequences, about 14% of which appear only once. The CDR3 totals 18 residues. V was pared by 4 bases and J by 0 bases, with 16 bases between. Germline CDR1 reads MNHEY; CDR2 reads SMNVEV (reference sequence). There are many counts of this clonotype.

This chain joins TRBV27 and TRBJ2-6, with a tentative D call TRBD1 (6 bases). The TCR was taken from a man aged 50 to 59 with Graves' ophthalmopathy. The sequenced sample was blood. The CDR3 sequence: CASSSTLDSFSGANVLTF. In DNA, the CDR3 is TGTGCCAGCAGTTCCACCCTGGACAGCTTCTCTGGGGCCAACGTCCTGACTTTC.